This T cell receptor (beta chain) was captured in a study of T cells expressing NK-cell markers. General observations from the study: In a handful of donors, these clonotypes also led the CD3+CD56-NKG2C+ fraction.

Note on this clonotype: Antigen unknown.

Template switching by 5'RACE with UMIs generated the TCR beta cDNA. TCRdb reprocessed the 5' RACE reads and reports one entry per CDR3 protein, with no DNA. Here the sample table reports about 400,000 distinct CDR3 sequences. The sequence came from a woman in her fifties or sixties in good health. Sequencing was performed on blood T cells: a sorted CD56 or NKG2C T cell subset, CD4+ or CD8+ T cells, or bulk PBMC T cells (not recorded which).

The CDR3: CSARKEMTVSYNEQFF. The gene calls are TRBV20-1 and TRBJ2-1. Germline loops: CDR1 DFQATT, CDR2 SNEGSKA (reference sequence). CDR3 size: 16 residues.